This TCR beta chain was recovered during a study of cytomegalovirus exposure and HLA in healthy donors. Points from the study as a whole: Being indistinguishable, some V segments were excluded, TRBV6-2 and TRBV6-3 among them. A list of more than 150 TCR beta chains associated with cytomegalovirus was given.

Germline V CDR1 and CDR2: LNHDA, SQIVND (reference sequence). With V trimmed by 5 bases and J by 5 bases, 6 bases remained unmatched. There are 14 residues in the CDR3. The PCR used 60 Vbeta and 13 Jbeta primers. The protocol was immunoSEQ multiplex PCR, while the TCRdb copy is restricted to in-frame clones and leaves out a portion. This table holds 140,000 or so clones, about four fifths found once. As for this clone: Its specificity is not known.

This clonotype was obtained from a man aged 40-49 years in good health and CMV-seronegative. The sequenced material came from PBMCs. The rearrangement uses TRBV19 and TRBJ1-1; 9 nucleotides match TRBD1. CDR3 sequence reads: CASSWTGDITEAFF. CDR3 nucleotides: TGTGCCAGTAGTTGGACAGGGGATATTACTGAAGCTTTCTTT.